Within the sample, the clone carrying this T cell receptor beta chain is large (0.1 to 1%). The antigen is unknown. V shed 1 base and J shed 1 base, with 11 bases lying between them. Germline CDR1 SGHDN, CDR2 FVKESK. The CDR3 runs to 16 residues. From live CD3+CD8+TCRalphabeta+ cells, four PD-1 and/or TIGIT subsets were sorted. This record belongs to a study of circulating CD8 cells and anti-PD-1 response in melanoma. Study observations and caveats: Published repertoire comparisons used only baseline and M1 samples from a small cohort with few responders. Replicates were generally not done for experiments. Subset repertoires were largely private at M1, with under 7% shared.

Using about 15 ng of total RNA, TCR libraries were made with the QIAseq Immune Repertoire TCR panel. Each CDR3 protein is one row after TCRdb ran MiXCR on the reads. This sample has approximately 700 distinct CDR3 sequences; roughly 7.3% occur once, and the top ten carry approximately 20%. This chain uses TRBV14 with TRBJ2-1; a possible D gene is TRBD2 (6 bases). The sample here was CD8+ T cells from PBMCs, taken at baseline or after one month of anti-PD-1 therapy (not recorded which). This receptor was obtained from a human donor with melanoma. CDR3 DNA: TGTGCCAGCAGCCAAGTGGCTCTAGCGTCCTACAATGAGCAGTTCTTC. It encodes CASSQVALASYNEQFF.